The 32 T cell receptor beta chains below were found in one sample sequenced in a study of blood T cells in healthy people across ages. Together with a sample-barcoded 5' primer, a J-beta primer mix was included in a second PCR lasting 7 to 11 cycles. A single record per CDR3 protein comes from TCRdb applying MiXCR to the 5' RACE reads. The profile covers some 730,000 distinct CDR3 sequences, with roughly 20% appearing a single time and about 22% taken by the ten largest. Sequencing used blood. The source of these receptors is a man aged 70 or older in good health.

This chain joins TRBV20-1 and TRBJ1-5, with D perhaps matching TRBD1 (5 bases). CDR3 size: 14 residues. Germline V lookup: CDR1 DFQATT, CDR2 SNEGSKA (reference sequence). The V end was cut by 3 bases, the J end by 2 bases, with 11 bases between. The CDR3: CSASPGWGNQPQHF. CDR3 DNA sequence: TGCAGTGCTAGTCCAGGGTGGGGCAATCAGCCCCAGCATTTT.

V is TRBV4-3 and J is TRBJ2-1, with unresolved D. Germline-derived CDR1 and CDR2 are LGHNA and YSLEER. The CDR3 totals 13 residues. V lost 2 bases to trimming and J lost 5 bases, with 7 bases between them. The CDR3 is CASSQSLNNEQFF. The CDR3 DNA reads as TGCGCCAGCAGCCAATCACTTAACAATGAGCAGTTCTTC.

This clonotype was counted only a few times. This chain joins TRBV29-1 and TRBJ2-1; D remains ambiguous. This CDR3 is built from 12 residues. V dropped 0 bases and J dropped 4 bases, with 4 bases sitting between them. Germline lookup yields CDR1 SQVTM and CDR2 ANQGSEA. The CDR3 bases are TGCAGCGTTGAAGAACAGTACAATGAGCAGTTCTTC. Its protein product is CSVEEQYNEQFF.

The chain joins TRBV12-3 or TRBV12-4 to TRBJ2-5; D ambiguous. Deletions cut 5 bases from V and 8 bases from J, with 9 bases between. The CDR3 totals 11 residues. CDR3 DNA sequence: TGTGCCAGCAGTATGTCGACTACCCAGTACTTC. The encoded protein is CASSMSTTQYF.

This clonotype was seen a handful of times. J is TRBJ2-7 and V is TRBV3-1; no clear D gene. Trimming cost V 2 bases and J 6 bases, with 8 bases left between them. Looked up from germline, CDR1 is LGHDT and CDR2 is YNNKEL (reference sequence). This CDR3 is built from 12 residues. The CDR3 reads CASSQTPLEQYF. The DNA for the CDR3 is TGTGCCAGCAGCCAAACGCCCCTCGAGCAGTACTTC.

This clonotype was detected a few times. This sequence joins TRBV5-1 and TRBJ2-3; 8 bases match TRBD2. Per the germline V gene, CDR1 is SGHRS and CDR2 is YFSETQ. CDR3 length: 17 residues. The ends lost 4 bases at V and 0 bases at J; junction bases unmatched: 10. The CDR3 DNA sequence: TGCGCCAGCAGCGGCGGGGGGAGCAGACGTAGCACAGATACGCAGTATTTT. Residues: CASSGGGSRRSTDTQYF.

This clonotype was observed a handful of times. This rearrangement joins TRBV6-2 or TRBV6-3 to TRBJ2-1, with 10 bases lining up with TRBD2. This CDR3 spans 16 amino acids. Germline V gene lookup returns CDR1 MNHEY and CDR2 SVGEGT. V dropped 0 bases and J dropped 9; count of bases not matched to a gene: 8. In nucleotides, the CDR3 is TGTGCCAGCAGTTACTCTGCGGCTAGCGGGAGTGGTGAGCAGTTCTTC. It yields the protein CASSYSAASGSGEQFF.

The chain uses TRBV28 and TRBJ2-3, with 8 bases lining up with TRBD2. CDR3 length: 15 amino acids. In germline, CDR1 is MDHEN, CDR2 SYDVKM. J was trimmed by 6 bases and V by 4 bases; bases with no gene match: 9. As DNA, the CDR3 is TGTGCCAGCAGTTCTGGGGCGGGAGGCCCGGATACGCAGTATTTT. As protein: CASSSGAGGPDTQYF. The variable domain in full, with the rest retrieved from reference TRBV28 and TRBJ2-3, is DVKVTQSSRYLVKRTGEKVFLECVQDMDHENMFWYRQDPGLGLRLIYFSYDVKMKEKGDIPEGYSVSREKKERFSLILESASTNQTSMYLCASSSGAGGPDTQYFGPGTRLTVL.

The chain employs TRBV20-1 and TRBJ1-1; 10 bases line up with TRBD1. Germline loops: CDR1 DFQATT, CDR2 SNEGSKA (reference sequence). Germline trimming cut 0 bases from V and 5 bases from J; bases unmatched to any gene: 21. This CDR3 region has 20 residues. Here the CDR3 reads CSARDPGGLQPGTGATEAFF. CDR3 DNA: TGCAGTGCTAGAGATCCGGGCGGTCTTCAACCCGGGACAGGGGCGACTGAAGCTTTCTTT.

The J gene is TRBJ2-3, the V gene TRBV12-3 or TRBV12-4; D call uncertain. This CDR3 has 12 residues. The germline V and J ends were trimmed by 4 bases and 4 bases, with 6 bases remaining between them. Here the CDR3 reads CASSWSPDTQYF. The CDR3 DNA follows: TGTGCCAGCAGTTGGAGTCCAGATACGCAGTATTTT.

This clonotype has only one observation. The gene calls are TRBV6-5 and TRBJ2-5; 10 bases map to TRBD2. The J call may be faulty, since TRBJ2-1 better matches the DNA end. Germline CDR1 is MNHEY and CDR2 is SVGAGI. The CDR3 extends over 16 amino acids. As DNA, the CDR3 is TGTGCCAGCAGTTACTCAAGGAAGCGGGGGGGCCCTGAGCAGTTCTTC. Amino acids: CASSYSRKRGGPEQFF.

The chain combines TRBV7-2 with TRBJ2-5; TRBD2 aligns across 13 bases. The trim removed 5 bases at V and 4 bases at J, leaving 1 base unmatched. The CDR3 contains 14 residues. Germline-derived CDR1 and CDR2 are SGHTA and FQGNSA. The CDR3 here is CASSTSGRGETQYF. The CDR3 DNA reads as TGTGCCAGCAGCACTAGCGGGAGGGGAGAGACCCAGTACTTC.

This clonotype appeared a few times. This chain links TRBV12-3 or TRBV12-4 with TRBJ1-4; 7 nucleotides align to TRBD1. J gave up 8 bases and V 5 bases, and 11 bases lay outside the gene matches. The length of the CDR3 is 15 residues. The CDR3 coding sequence is TGTGCCAGCAGTCCAGGGGGGGGTAGGCCCGAAAAACTGTTTTTT. It specifies CASSPGGGRPEKLFF.

Remarks on this clonotype: The junction does not match germline at one end; this may be a read error. The CDR3, as DNA: TGTGCCAGCAGCGCCGCTAGGCCCGGGACTAGAAAAAACATTCGGTACTTC. This codes for CASSAARPGTRKNIRYF. The rearrangement links TRBV7-9 to TRBJ2-4, with 8 positions matching TRBD2. Germline V lookup: CDR1 SEHNR, CDR2 FQNEAQ (reference sequence). The CDR3 is made up of 17 amino acids.

This chain links TRBV7-3 with TRBJ2-1; no clear D gene. CDR1 and CDR2 (germline): SGHTA, FQGTGA. V was cut by 1 base and J by 5 bases, with 9 bases left in between. The CDR3 runs 14 residues. CDR3 nucleotide sequence: TGTGCCAGCAGCTTAAGGTTTGGGGACAATGAGCAGTTCTTC. Translating gives CASSLRFGDNEQFF.

The chain joins TRBV15 to TRBJ2-2; D uncertain. This CDR3 has 13 amino acids. Trimming left V 0 bases short and J 5 bases short, with 4 bases between. Germline lookup yields CDR1 LNHNV and CDR2 YYDKDF (reference sequence). CDR3 DNA: TGTGCCACCAGCAGAGAACGGACCGGGGAGCTGTTTTTT. Translating gives CATSRERTGELFF.

This chain uses TRBV6-2 or TRBV6-3 with TRBJ2-7; D is undetermined. V shed 4 bases and J shed 6 bases, with 13 bases lying between them. Germline V lookup: CDR1 MNHEY, CDR2 SVGEGT. CDR3 length: 13 amino acids. The CDR3: CASSSGQMREQYV. The CDR3, as DNA: TGTGCCAGCAGTTCCGGCCAGATGCGCGAGCAGTACGTC.

The table lists this clonotype with a few counts. The V and J genes are TRBV7-7 and TRBJ2-2; D assignment may be TRBD1 or TRBD2 (5 bases each). With 2 bases removed from V and 7 bases from J, the gap between germline ends came to 8 bases. The CDR3 length is 13 residues. The germline CDR1 and CDR2 sequences are SSHAT and FNYEAQ (reference sequence). CDR3 sequence reads: CASSLSGSGELFF. Written as DNA, the CDR3 is TGTGCCAGCAGCTTATCAGGGAGCGGGGAGCTGTTTTTT.

This clonotype was seen only a few times. V gene TRBV30 combines with J gene TRBJ2-3; TRBD1 matches 7 bases. The CDR3 length is 14 residues. With V trimmed by 1 base and J by 4 bases, 5 bases remained unmatched. Germline CDR1 GTSNPN, CDR2 SVGIG (reference sequence). CDR3 sequence (DNA): TGTGCCTGGAGTGACGAGGGGGCGTCAGATACGCAGTATTTT. This sequence encodes CAWSDEGASDTQYF.

This clonotype has just a few counts. The chain has TRBV5-8 and TRBJ1-2; D remains unclear. The germline V gene encodes CDR1 SGHTS and CDR2 YDEGEE. The CDR3 has 15 residues. The germline V and J ends were trimmed by 0 bases and 1 base, with 10 bases remaining between them. CDR3 residues: CASSLAGVGNYGYTF. The CDR3 region has the DNA TGTGCCAGCAGCTTGGCTGGGGTTGGTAACTATGGCTACACCTTC.

This clonotype was picked up a small number of times. V usage is TRBV29-1 and J usage is TRBJ2-1, with 10 bases fitting TRBD2. Germline V lookup: CDR1 SQVTM, CDR2 ANQGSEA. V shed 7 bases and J 3 bases; nucleotides not matched to a gene: 6. This CDR3 spans 14 amino acids. DNA for the CDR3: TGCAGCGACGAAGCGGGAGGGAACTACAATGAGCAGTTCTTC. It specifies CSDEAGGNYNEQFF.

The rearrangement uses TRBV4-1 and TRBJ2-1; D might be TRBD1 (5 bases). The DNA end is more similar to TRBJ2-7, so the J call may be wrong. Germline values: CDR1 MGHRA, CDR2 YSYEKL. The CDR3 has 15 residues. DNA for the CDR3: TGCGCCAGCAGCCAAGAAGTAACAGGAGTCTACGAGCAGTACGTC. It specifies CASSQEVTGVYEQYV.

J is TRBJ1-5 and V is TRBV6-5; D remains unclear. Per germline, CDR1 MNHEY and CDR2 SVGAGI. The CDR3 is 15 residues long. The V end lost 0 bases, the J end lost 3 bases, and 9 bases lay between the germline ends. The CDR3 nucleotides read TGTGCCAGCAGTTACTCTAAGGTCCCCAATCAGCCCCAGCATTTT. This gives the protein CASSYSKVPNQPQHF.

This clonotype came up a few times. The chain combines TRBV6-2 or TRBV6-3 with TRBJ1-2; TRBD1 might be the D (5 bases). V shed 7 bases and J shed 6 bases, with 15 bases lying between them. The length of the CDR3 is 13 residues. Germline CDR1 is MNHEY and CDR2 is SVGEGT. For the CDR3, the DNA is TGTGCCAGCACCTTAGGAGGGGAAGATGGCTACACCTTC. Protein sequence: CASTLGGEDGYTF.

This clonotype was detected a few times. The gene calls are TRBV13 and TRBJ1-3, with D maybe TRBD1 (5 bases). CDR3 length: 13 residues. Germline CDR1 is PRHDT and CDR2 is FYEKMQ (reference sequence). Trimming cost V 4 bases and J 4 bases, with 8 bases left between them. As DNA, the CDR3 is TGTGCCAGCAGCTCAGGGATGGGAAACACCATATATTTT. Amino acid sequence: CASSSGMGNTIYF.

CDR3 in amino acids: CASSFSSGFRNNSPLHF. DNA of the CDR3: TGTGCCAGCAGCTTCAGCTCTGGATTTCGGAATAATTCACCCCTCCACTTT. The genes are TRBV11-2 and TRBJ1-6, with D unresolved. Trimming left V 3 bases short and J 5 bases short, with 17 bases between. The germline CDR1 and CDR2 sequences are SGHAT and FQNNGV. The CDR3 sequence is 17 residues long.

This chain joins TRBV7-9 and TRBJ1-2; D perhaps matches TRBD1 (6 bases). The CDR3 contains 14 residues. The germline CDR1 and CDR2 sequences are SEHNR and FQNEAQ (reference sequence). Trimming removed 5 bases from V and 4 bases from J, with 14 bases in between. This CDR3 is CASSPWTEFYGYTF. The CDR3 DNA is TGTGCCAGCAGCCCCTGGACAGAATTCTATGGCTACACCTTC.

This clonotype was seen at least ten times. V usage is TRBV5-4 and J usage is TRBJ2-1; D may be TRBD2 (5 bases). The ends were cut back, 4 bases at V and 3 bases at J, with 14 bases in the middle. Germline V gives CDR1 SGHNT, CDR2 YYREEE (reference sequence). This CDR3 region has 15 residues. CDR3: CASSTEAGLYNEQFF. The CDR3 DNA sequence: TGTGCCAGCAGCACTGAGGCAGGACTCTACAATGAGCAGTTCTTC.

J is TRBJ2-3 and V is TRBV14; TRBD2 might be the D (5 bases). V lost 0 bases, J lost 4 bases, and 17 bases lay in between. The germline V gene has CDR1 SGHDN and CDR2 FVKESK. The CDR3 contains 17 residues. The CDR3 DNA is TGTGCCAGCAGCCAAGATTTGGGAGAAAAAAACGCAGATACGCAGTATTTT. Its protein is CASSQDLGEKNADTQYF.

In this sample, this clonotype turned up a few times. V usage is TRBV25-1 and J usage is TRBJ1-2; the D gene is possibly TRBD1 (6 bases). Looked up from germline, CDR1 is MGHDK and CDR2 is SYGVNS. CDR3 size: 14 residues. The V end lost 1 base, the J end lost 4 bases, and 10 bases lay between the germline ends. CDR3 coding DNA: TGTGCCAGCAGTGAATTGGGGGGCGCCTATGGCTACACCTTC. This codes for CASSELGGAYGYTF.

This clonotype appeared many times. The chain has TRBV5-1 and TRBJ1-4; D uncertain. The CDR3 sequence is 17 residues long. CDR1 is SGHRS, CDR2 YFSETQ, per germline. V lost 0 bases and J 0 bases, leaving 12 bases between the germline ends. Here the CDR3 reads CASSLGQIVATNEKLFF. The DNA of the CDR3 is TGCGCCAGCAGCTTGGGTCAGATCGTGGCAACTAATGAAAAACTGTTTTTT.

This clonotype was counted a few times. V is TRBV5-1 and J is TRBJ2-5, with D perhaps matching TRBD1 (5 bases). The DNA end is a closer match to TRBJ2-1, so the J assignment may be wrong. CDR1 and CDR2 from the germline V gene are SGHRS and YFSETQ. The CDR3 is made up of 16 amino acids. CDR3 DNA sequence: TGCGCCAGCAGCTTGATTCCAGGGCCCGCCGTCAATGAGCAGTTCTTC. This codes for CASSLIPGPAVNEQFF.